The source of this TCR beta chain is a study of long-term antiretroviral therapy in people with HIV. Germline V gene data show CDR1 as GTSNPN and CDR2 as SVGIG (reference sequence). This CDR3 spans 13 amino acids. The V and J ends lost 1 base and 3 bases respectively, with 7 bases between them. Survey-level immunoSEQ v3.0 assays were run. Produced via immunoSEQ multiplex PCR; TCRdb's table is partial and in-frame only. The table has 20,000 to 25,000 clones, just under 85% seen once; the top ten hold 3.5% to 6%. The TCR comes from a man younger than 35 with HIV. The genes are TRBV30 and TRBJ1-5; D uncertain. Sample: unsorted PBMCs, taken 0.5 years after starting antiretroviral therapy. The CDR3, as DNA: TGTGCCTGGAGTGGGGCCTACAATCAGCCCCAGCATTTT. This translates into CAWSGAYNQPQHF.